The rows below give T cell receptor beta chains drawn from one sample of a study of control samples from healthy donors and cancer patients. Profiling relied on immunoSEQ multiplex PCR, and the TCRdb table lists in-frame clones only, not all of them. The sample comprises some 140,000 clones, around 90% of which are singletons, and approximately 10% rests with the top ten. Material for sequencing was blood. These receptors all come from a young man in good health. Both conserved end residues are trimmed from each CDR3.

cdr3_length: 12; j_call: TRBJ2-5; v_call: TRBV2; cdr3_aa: ASSVVGEDGVQY
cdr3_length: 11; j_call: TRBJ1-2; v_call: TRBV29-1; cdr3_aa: SVDGERNYGYT
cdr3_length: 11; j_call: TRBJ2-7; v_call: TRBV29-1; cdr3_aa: SVEFGQGYEQY
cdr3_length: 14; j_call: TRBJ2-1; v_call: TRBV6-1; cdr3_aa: ASSEASGTGANEQF
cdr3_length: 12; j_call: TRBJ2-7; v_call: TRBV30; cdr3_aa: AWGRGTGDYEQY
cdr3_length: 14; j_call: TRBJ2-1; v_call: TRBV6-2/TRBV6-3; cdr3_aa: ASSYGTGGFYNEQF
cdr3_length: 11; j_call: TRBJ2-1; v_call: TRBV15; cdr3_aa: ATSREAENEQF
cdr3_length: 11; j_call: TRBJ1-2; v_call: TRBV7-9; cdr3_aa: ASSLAEGIGYT
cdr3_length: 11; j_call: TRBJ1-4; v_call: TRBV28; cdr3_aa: ASLGQGVEKLF
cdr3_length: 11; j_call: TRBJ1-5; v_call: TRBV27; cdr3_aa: ASRSGYYQPQH
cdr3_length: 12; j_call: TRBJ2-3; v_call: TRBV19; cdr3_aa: ASRGTLAADTQY
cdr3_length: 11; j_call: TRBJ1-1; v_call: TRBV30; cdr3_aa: AWSRQANTEAF
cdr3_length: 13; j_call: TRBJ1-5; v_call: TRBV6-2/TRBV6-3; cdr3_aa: ASSQPGQGWQPQH
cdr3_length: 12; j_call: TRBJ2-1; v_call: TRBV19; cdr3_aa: ASSIALTYNEQF
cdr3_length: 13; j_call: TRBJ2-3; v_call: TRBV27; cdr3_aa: ASSWLAGGEDTQY
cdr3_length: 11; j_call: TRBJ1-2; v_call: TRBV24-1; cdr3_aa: ATKRQGAPGYT
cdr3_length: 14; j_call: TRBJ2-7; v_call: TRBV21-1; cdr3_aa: ASRGPGQSSSYEQY
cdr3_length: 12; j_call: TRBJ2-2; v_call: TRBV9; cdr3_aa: ASSVLQGTGELF
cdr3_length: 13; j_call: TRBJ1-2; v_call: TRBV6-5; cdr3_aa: ASSWDRGSLYGYT
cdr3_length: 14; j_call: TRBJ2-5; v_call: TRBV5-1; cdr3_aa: ASSFRRQGGQETQY
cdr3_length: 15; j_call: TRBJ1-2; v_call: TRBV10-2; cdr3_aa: ASSPWDRGQNNYGYT
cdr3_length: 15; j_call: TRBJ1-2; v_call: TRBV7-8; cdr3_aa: ASSLSWAGGQLYGYT
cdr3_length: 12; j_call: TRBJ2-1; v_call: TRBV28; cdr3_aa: ASSGTNSYNEQF
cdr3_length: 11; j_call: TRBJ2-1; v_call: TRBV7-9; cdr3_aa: ASSLEGNNEQF
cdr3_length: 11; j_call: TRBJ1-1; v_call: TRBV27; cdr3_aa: ASSFTVNTEAF
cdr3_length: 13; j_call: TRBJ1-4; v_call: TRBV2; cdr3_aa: ASSIFSATNEKLF
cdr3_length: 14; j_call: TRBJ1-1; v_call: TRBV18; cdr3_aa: ASSPPGQGRRTEAF
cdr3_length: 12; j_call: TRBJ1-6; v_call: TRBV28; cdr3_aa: ASSSPGGGSPLH
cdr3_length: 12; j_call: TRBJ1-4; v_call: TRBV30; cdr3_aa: AWSRTPTNEKLF
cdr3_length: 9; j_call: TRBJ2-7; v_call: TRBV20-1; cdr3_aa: SAGSGWEQY
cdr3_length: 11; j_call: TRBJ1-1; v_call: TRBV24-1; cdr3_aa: ATNHRVVPEAF
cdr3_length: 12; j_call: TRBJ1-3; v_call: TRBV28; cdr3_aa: ASAAGTSGNTIY